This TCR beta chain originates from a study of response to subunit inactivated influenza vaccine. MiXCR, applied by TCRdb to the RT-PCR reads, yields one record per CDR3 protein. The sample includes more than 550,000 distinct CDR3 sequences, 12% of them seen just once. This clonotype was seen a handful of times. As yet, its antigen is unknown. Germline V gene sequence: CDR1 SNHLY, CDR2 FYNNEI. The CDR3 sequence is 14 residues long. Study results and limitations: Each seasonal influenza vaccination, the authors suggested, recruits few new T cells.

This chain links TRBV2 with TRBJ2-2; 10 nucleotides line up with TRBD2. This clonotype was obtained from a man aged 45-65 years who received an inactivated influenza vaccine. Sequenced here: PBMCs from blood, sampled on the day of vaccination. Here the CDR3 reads CAGGLARNTGELFF. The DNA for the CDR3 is TGTGCTGGGGGACTAGCGCGCAACACCGGGGAGCTGTTTTTT.